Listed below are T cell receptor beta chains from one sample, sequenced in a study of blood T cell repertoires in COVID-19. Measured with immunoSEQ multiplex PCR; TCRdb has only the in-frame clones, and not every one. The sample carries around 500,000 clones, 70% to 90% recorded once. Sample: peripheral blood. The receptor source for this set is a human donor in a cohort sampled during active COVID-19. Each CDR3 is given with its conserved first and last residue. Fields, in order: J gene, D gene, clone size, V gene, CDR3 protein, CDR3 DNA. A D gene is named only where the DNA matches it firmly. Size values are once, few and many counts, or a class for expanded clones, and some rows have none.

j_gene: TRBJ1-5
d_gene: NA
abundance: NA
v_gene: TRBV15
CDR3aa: CATTRGRGGNQPQHF
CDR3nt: TGTGCCACCACCAGGGGCAGGGGAGGCAATCAGCCCCAGCATTTT

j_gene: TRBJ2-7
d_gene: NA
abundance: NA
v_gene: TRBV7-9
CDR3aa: CASSLGTETNHEQYF
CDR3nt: TGTGCCAGCAGCTTAGGGACAGAGACTAACCACGAGCAGTACTTC

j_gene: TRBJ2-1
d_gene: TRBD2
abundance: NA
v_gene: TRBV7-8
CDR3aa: CASSLALAGGLSYNEQFF
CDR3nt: TGTGCCAGCAGCTTAGCTCTAGCGGGAGGACTCTCCTACAATGAGCAGTTCTTC

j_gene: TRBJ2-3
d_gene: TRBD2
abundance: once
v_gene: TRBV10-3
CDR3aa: CAISESTSEHGDTQYF
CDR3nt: TGTGCCATCAGTGAGTCGACTAGCGAGCATGGGGATACGCAGTATTTT

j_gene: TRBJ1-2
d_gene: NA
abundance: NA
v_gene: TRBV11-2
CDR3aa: CASSLDLGQRESGYTF
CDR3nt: TGTGCCAGCAGCTTAGATCTTGGACAGCGGGAGAGTGGCTACACCTTC

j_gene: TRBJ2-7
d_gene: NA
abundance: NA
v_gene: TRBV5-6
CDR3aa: CASSLELVWYEQYF
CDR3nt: TGTGCCAGCAGCTTGGAACTAGTTTGGTACGAGCAGTACTTC

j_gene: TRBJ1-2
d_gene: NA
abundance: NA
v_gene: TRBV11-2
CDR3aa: CASSPTGAGANYGYTF
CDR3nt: TGTGCCAGCAGCCCAACAGGTGCTGGGGCTAACTATGGCTACACCTTC

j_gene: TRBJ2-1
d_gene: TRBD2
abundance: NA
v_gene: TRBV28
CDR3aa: CASSSPLAGEGNEQFF
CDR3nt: TGTGCCAGCAGTTCCCCACTAGCGGGAGAGGGCAATGAGCAGTTCTTC

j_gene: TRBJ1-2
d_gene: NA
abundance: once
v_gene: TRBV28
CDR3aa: CASSLGREAYGYTF
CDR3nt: TGTGCCAGCAGTTTAGGCAGGGAGGCCTATGGCTACACCTTC

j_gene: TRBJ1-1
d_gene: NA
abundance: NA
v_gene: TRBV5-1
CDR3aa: CASSLGDRSYTEAFF
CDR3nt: TGCGCCAGCAGCTTGGGTGACAGGTCCTACACTGAAGCTTTCTTT

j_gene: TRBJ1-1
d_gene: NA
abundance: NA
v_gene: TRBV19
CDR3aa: CASSPVRGTEAFF
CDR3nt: TGTGCCAGTAGTCCCGTGAGGGGGACTGAAGCTTTCTTT

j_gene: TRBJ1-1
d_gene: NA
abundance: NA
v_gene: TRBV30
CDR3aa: CAWSLRNMNTEAFF
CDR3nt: TGTGCCTGGAGTTTACGCAACATGAACACTGAAGCTTTCTTT

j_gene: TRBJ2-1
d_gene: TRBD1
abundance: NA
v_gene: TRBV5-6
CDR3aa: CASSTDREHEQFF
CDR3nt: TGTGCCAGCAGTACTGACAGGGAACATGAGCAGTTCTTC

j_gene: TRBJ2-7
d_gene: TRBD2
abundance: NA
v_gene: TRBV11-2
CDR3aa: CASSRLAESSYEQYF
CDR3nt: TGTGCCAGCAGCCGACTAGCGGAAAGCTCCTACGAGCAGTACTTC

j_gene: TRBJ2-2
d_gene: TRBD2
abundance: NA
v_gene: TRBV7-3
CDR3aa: CASSLNGGRATGELFF
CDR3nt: TGTGCCAGCAGCTTAAACGGCGGGAGGGCCACCGGGGAGCTGTTTTTT

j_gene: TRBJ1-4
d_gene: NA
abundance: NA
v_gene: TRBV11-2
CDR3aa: CASSLLTEKLFF
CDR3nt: TGTGCCAGCAGCCTTCTAACTGAAAAACTGTTTTTT

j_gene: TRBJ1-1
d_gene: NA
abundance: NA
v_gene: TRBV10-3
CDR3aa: CAIRGDMGNTEAFF
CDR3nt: TGTGCCATCAGGGGGGACATGGGGAACACTGAAGCTTTCTTT

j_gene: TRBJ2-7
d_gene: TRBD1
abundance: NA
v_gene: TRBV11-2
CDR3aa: CASSLAGGIYEQYF
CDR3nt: TGTGCCAGCAGCTTGGCAGGGGGAATCTACGAGCAGTACTTC

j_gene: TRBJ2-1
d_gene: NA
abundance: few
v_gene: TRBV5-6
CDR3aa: CASSLFLENEQFF
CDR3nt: TGTGCCAGCAGCCTATTCCTAGAAAATGAGCAGTTCTTC

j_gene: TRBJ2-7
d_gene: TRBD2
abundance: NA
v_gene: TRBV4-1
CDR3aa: CASSQRTSGIDEQYF
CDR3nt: TGCGCCAGCAGCCAACGGACTAGCGGGATCGACGAGCAGTACTTC

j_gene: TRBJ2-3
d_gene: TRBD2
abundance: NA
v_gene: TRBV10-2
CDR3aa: CAAKGLAGAPGTDTQYF
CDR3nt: TGCGCCGCCAAGGGACTAGCGGGAGCCCCTGGCACAGATACGCAGTATTTT

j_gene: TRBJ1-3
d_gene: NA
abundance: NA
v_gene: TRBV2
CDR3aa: CASSGTGMGNTIYF
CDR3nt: TGTGCCAGCAGTGGAACGGGAATGGGGAACACCATATATTTT

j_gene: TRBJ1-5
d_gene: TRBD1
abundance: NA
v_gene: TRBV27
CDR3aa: CASSLQGGNQPQHF
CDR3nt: TGTGCCAGCAGTTTACAGGGGGGCAATCAGCCCCAGCATTTT

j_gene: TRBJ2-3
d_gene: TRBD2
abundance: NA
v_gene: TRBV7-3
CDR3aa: CASSAGLAGTDTQYF
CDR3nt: TGTGCCAGCAGCGCGGGACTAGCGGGCACAGATACGCAGTATTTT

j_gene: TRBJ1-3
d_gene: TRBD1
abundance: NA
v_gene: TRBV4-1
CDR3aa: CASSQDPQGNSGNTIYF
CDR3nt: TGCGCCAGCAGCCAAGATCCACAGGGGAACTCTGGAAACACCATATATTTT

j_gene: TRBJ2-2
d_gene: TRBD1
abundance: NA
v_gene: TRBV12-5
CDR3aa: CASGQGQATGELFF
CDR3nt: TGTGCTAGTGGTCAGGGACAGGCCACCGGGGAGCTGTTTTTT

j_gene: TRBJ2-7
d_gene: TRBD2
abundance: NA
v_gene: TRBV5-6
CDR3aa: CASSGTSGSYEQYF
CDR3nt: TGTGCCAGCAGCGGGACTAGCGGGTCCTACGAGCAGTACTTC

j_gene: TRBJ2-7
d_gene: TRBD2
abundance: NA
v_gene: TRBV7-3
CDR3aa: CASALAGDTYEQYF
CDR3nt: TGTGCCAGCGCCCTAGCGGGGGATACCTACGAGCAGTACTTC

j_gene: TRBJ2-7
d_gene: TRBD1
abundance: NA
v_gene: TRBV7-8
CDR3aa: CASSSFETGKNEQYF
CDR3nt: TGTGCCAGCAGCTCCTTCGAGACAGGGAAGAACGAGCAGTACTTC

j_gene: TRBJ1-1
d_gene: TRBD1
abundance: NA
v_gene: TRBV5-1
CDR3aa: CASSSSRGSGTEAFF
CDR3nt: TGCGCCAGCAGCTCATCCAGGGGGTCTGGCACTGAAGCTTTCTTT

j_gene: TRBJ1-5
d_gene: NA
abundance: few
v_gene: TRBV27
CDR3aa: CASSFPGSNQPQHF
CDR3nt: TGTGCCAGCAGTTTTCCAGGGAGCAATCAGCCCCAGCATTTT